This T cell receptor beta chain appears in the sequencing data of a study of T-cell memory formation after mild COVID-19. Study-level points and caveats: In pre-infection memory, a portion of responding clones appeared, which suggested that cross-reactive memory joined.

TCRdb fed the 5' RACE reads into MiXCR, producing one record per CDR3 protein. The table shows fewer than 200,000 distinct CDR3 sequences, with about a fifth occurring only once. Points on this clonotype: Its antigen is undetermined.

Trimming stripped 3 bases from V and 8 bases from J, with 5 bases between. The V gene's germline CDR1 is SGHDN and CDR2 FVKESK. This CDR3 spans 12 amino acids. Sequenced input: PBMCs or a T cell subset sorted from them (not recorded which). The TCR comes from a man younger than 30 who had mild COVID-19 (a few samples of this study predate the infection). Cell type and time point are not known. V and J are TRBV14 and TRBJ1-6, with D possibly matching TRBD1 (5 bases). The CDR3 protein is CASSQGDSPLHF. CDR3 DNA sequence: TGTGCCAGCAGCCAGGGGGATTCACCCCTCCACTTT.